This T cell receptor (beta chain) comes out of a study of T cells expressing NK-cell markers. From the 5' RACE reads, TCRdb lists one entry per CDR3 protein and no DNA. The table counts about 170,000 distinct CDR3 sequences; roughly a fifth lies in the top ten. Germline V gives CDR1 MGHDK, CDR2 SYGVNS. This CDR3 is built from 17 residues. This TCR derives from a man aged 18-70 years in good health. The chain uses TRBV25-1 and TRBJ2-3; TCRdb selects TRBD1, and the lack of DNA leaves this call unchecked. Input material: blood T cells: a sorted CD56 or NKG2C T cell subset, CD4+ or CD8+ T cells, or bulk PBMC T cells (not recorded which). The CDR3 loop reads CASSEWDRTPGTDTQYF.